This entry concerns a single TCR beta chain. Clones were read by immunoSEQ multiplex PCR, and TCRdb kept only the in-frame ones, dropping some. The table has roughly 80,000 clones, about 89% seen once. The data are from a study of OX40 agonist ivuxolimab in advanced cancers. The CDR3 is 14 residues long. The germline gives CDR1 MNHNS, CDR2 SASEGT. The germline V and J ends were trimmed by 1 base and 1 base, with 7 bases remaining between them. The specimen was CD4+ or CD8+ T cells sorted from blood, collected in a trial of the OX40 agonist ivuxolimab. The origin of this receptor is an adult with an advanced solid tumor such as melanoma, head and neck, liver or kidney cancer. This rearrangement joins TRBV6-1 to TRBJ1-1, with D uncertain. CDR3 sequence: CASSEGPGNTEAFF. For the CDR3, the DNA is TGTGCCAGCAGTGAAGGGCCGGGGAACACTGAAGCTTTCTTT.